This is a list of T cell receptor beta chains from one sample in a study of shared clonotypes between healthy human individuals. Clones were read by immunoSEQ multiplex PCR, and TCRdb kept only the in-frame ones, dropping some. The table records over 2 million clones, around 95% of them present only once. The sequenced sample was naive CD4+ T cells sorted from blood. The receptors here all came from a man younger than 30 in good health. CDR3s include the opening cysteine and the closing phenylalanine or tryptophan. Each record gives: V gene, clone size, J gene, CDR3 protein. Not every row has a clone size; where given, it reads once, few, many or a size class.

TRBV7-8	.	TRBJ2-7	CASSLDTGTGDYEQYF
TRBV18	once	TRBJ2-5	CASSPLSGTQETQYF
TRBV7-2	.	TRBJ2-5	CASSLDSGIWETQYF
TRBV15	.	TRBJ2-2	CATSRLRKNTGELFF
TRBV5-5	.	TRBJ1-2	CASSLGGQPYGYTF
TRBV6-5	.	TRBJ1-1	CASSYSPVTGTEAFF
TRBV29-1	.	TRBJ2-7	CSVRDKSLSYEQYF
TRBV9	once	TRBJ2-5	CASSVGLALETQYF
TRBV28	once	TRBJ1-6	CASSMGQGALHF
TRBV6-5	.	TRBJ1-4	CASTSSGGHEKLFF
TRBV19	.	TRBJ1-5	CASSPGQYQPQHF
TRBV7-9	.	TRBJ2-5	CASSLAGLGGTQYF
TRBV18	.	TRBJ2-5	CASSPLRNQETQYF
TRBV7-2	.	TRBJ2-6	CAGREAGANVLTF
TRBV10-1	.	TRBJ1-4	CASSVSGDGGKLFF
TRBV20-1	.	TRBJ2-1	CSSGWDIQFF
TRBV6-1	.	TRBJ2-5	CASSVGDRVFRETQYF
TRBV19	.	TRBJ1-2	CASSILQGDGYTF
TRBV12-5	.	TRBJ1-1	CASGPSWGETEAFF
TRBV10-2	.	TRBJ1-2	CASSETDGYGYTF
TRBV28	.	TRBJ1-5	CASSTQDSGNQPQHF
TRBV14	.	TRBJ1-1	CASSQRGDRYGAFF